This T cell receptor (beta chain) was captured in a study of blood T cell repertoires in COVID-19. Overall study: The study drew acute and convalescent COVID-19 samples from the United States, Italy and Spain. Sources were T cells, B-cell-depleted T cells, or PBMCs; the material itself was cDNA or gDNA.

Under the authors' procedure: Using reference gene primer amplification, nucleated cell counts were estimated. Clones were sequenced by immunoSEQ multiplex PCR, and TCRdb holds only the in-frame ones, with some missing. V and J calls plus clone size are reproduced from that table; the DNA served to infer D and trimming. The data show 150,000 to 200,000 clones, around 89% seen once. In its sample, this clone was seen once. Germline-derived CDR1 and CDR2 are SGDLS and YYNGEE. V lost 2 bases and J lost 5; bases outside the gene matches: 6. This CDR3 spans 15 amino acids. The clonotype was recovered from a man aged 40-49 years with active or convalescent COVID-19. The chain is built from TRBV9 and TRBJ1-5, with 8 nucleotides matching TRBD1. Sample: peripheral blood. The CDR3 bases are TGTGCCAGCAGCGTTTCAGGGGGCAGGGATCAGCCCCAGCATTTT. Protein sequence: CASSVSGGRDQPQHF.